This is a list of T cell receptor beta chains from one sample in a study of T cell changes during pregnancy in multiple sclerosis. The method was immunoSEQ multiplex PCR; TCRdb's version includes in-frame clones alone and lacks a portion of them. The repertoire holds approximately 100,000 clones, approximately 92% seen once, with about 3.1% in the top ten. Material: peripheral blood, obtained in the second trimester of pregnancy. The receptors were sampled from a female donor with multiple sclerosis, enrolled in a pregnancy study. Each CDR3 is given with its conserved first and last residue. The D gene is left open where the match is weak. The size entry is marked missing in some rows and otherwise reads once, few, many or a size class.

.	.	TRBV13	TRBJ2-1	CASSLAGNEQFF	TGTGCCAGCAGCTTAGCCGGCAATGAGCAGTTCTTC
.	.	TRBV29-1	TRBJ2-7	CSVEDRGSSYEQYF	TGCAGCGTTGAAGATAGGGGATCCTCCTACGAGCAGTACTTC
.	.	TRBV6-5	TRBJ2-3	CASSYSRSGDTQYF	TGTGCCAGCAGTTACTCGCGGTCTGGTGATACGCAGTATTTT
.	.	TRBV6-5	TRBJ2-3	CASSPRGMTQYF	TGTGCCAGCAGTCCACGGGGAATGACGCAGTATTTT
.	TRBD1	TRBV5-5	TRBJ2-3	CASSLGTGYSTDTQYF	TGTGCCAGCAGCTTGGGGACAGGGTACAGCACAGATACGCAGTATTTT
.	.	TRBV7-9	TRBJ2-2	CASSSRGPGTGELFF	TGTGCCAGCAGCTCCAGGGGCCCGGGGACCGGGGAGCTGTTTTTT
.	.	TRBV11-2	TRBJ2-1	CASSRGGDYHYNEQFF	TGTGCCAGCAGCAGAGGGGGGGACTACCACTACAATGAGCAGTTCTTC
.	.	TRBV19	TRBJ1-1	CASATPGSYTTEAFF	TGTGCCAGTGCCACCCCGGGATCGTACACTACTGAAGCTTTCTTT
.	.	TRBV30	TRBJ2-7	CAWNGGSFEQYF	TGTGCCTGGAACGGAGGGTCTTTTGAGCAGTACTTC
.	.	TRBV28	TRBJ1-1	CASSTEYEAFF	TGTGCCAGCAGCACAGAATACGAAGCTTTCTTT
.	.	TRBV5-4	TRBJ2-1	CASSGPYMGHNEQFF	TGTGCCAGCAGCGGACCTTACATGGGGCACAATGAGCAGTTCTTC
.	TRBD2	TRBV7-3	TRBJ2-3	CASSWGLAADTQYF	TGTGCCAGCAGCTGGGGACTAGCTGCAGATACGCAGTATTTT
once	.	TRBV19	TRBJ2-1	CASSIRHPILYNEQFF	TGTGCCAGTAGTATTCGACACCCGATTCTCTACAATGAGCAGTTCTTC
.	TRBD1	TRBV6-5	TRBJ1-5	CASRNRGTGGEPQHF	TGTGCCAGCAGAAACAGGGGAACGGGGGGGGAGCCCCAGCATTTT
once	TRBD2	TRBV14	TRBJ2-5	CASSQDALAGGEGETQYF	TGTGCCAGCAGCCAAGATGCACTAGCGGGAGGGGAAGGAGAGACCCAGTACTTC
.	.	TRBV7-8	TRBJ2-1	CASSPTAFAWNNEQFF	TGTGCCAGCAGCCCGACAGCTTTTGCTTGGAACAATGAGCAGTTCTTC
.	.	TRBV5-8	TRBJ1-5	CASSLGTGHQPQHF	TGTGCCAGCAGCTTGGGAACAGGGCATCAGCCCCAGCATTTT
.	.	TRBV9	TRBJ2-1	CASSVLDSAGEQFF	TGTGCCAGCAGCGTACTGGACTCGGCTGGGGAGCAGTTCTTC
.	TRBD2	TRBV7-2	TRBJ2-3	CASSLVGTSGRTQYF	TGTGCCAGCAGCTTAGTGGGGACTAGCGGGAGAACGCAGTATTTT
.	.	TRBV27	TRBJ1-4	CASSLSGTTREKLFF	TGTGCCAGCAGTTTATCGGGGACAACGAGGGAAAAACTGTTTTTT
.	.	TRBV27	TRBJ2-1	CASSTRTGSSYNEQFF	TGTGCCAGCAGCACACGGACTGGCAGCTCCTACAATGAGCAGTTCTTC
.	TRBD1	TRBV7-2	TRBJ2-7	CASSLALAGQGLYEQYF	TGTGCCAGCAGCTTAGCGCTTGCCGGACAGGGGTTATACGAGCAGTACTTC
once	.	TRBV7-2	TRBJ2-7	CASSLVLGYEQYF	TGTGCCAGCAGCTTAGTCCTAGGCTACGAGCAGTACTTC
.	.	TRBV4-1	TRBJ2-7	CASSLRLVRDEQYF	TGCGCCAGCAGCCTCCGACTAGTAAGGGACGAGCAGTACTTC
.	.	TRBV14	TRBJ2-1	CASSQDFRVLGQFF	TGTGCCAGCAGCCAAGATTTCAGGGTTTTAGGGCAGTTCTTC
.	.	TRBV7-9	TRBJ2-7	CASSFPGISYEQYF	TGTGCCAGCAGCTTCCCAGGGATCTCCTACGAGCAGTACTTC
once	TRBD1	TRBV10-3	TRBJ2-7	CAIGRQGAQVYEQYF	TGTGCCATCGGCCGACAGGGGGCCCAGGTCTACGAGCAGTACTTC
.	.	TRBV6-5	TRBJ2-1	CASRLSSNEQFF	TGTGCCAGCAGACTTAGCTCCAATGAGCAGTTCTTC
once	.	TRBV6-5	TRBJ2-1	CASSPWGDNEQFF	TGTGCCAGCAGCCCCTGGGGAGACAATGAGCAGTTCTTC
.	.	TRBV7-9	TRBJ2-2	CASSFLGRRAGELFF	TGTGCCAGCAGCTTCTTGGGGCGTCGTGCCGGGGAGCTGTTTTTT
few	.	TRBV7-8	TRBJ1-1	CASSLWATEAFF	TGTGCCAGCAGCTTATGGGCGACTGAAGCTTTCTTT
.	.	TRBV5-5	TRBJ2-7	CASSAGDGSSYEQYF	TGTGCCAGCAGCGCGGGTGACGGAAGCTCCTACGAGCAGTACTTC
.	TRBD1	TRBV5-6	TRBJ1-2	CASSPQGANGYTF	TGTGCCAGCAGCCCACAGGGGGCGAACGGCTACACCTTC
.	.	TRBV5-4	TRBJ2-1	CASSPPRSSYNEQFF	TGTGCCAGCAGCCCTCCGAGGAGCTCCTACAATGAGCAGTTCTTC
once	.	TRBV23-1	TRBJ2-3	CASSLREISTDTQYF	TGCGCCAGCAGTCTGCGGGAAATCAGCACAGATACGCAGTATTTT
.	.	TRBV5-6	TRBJ2-1	CASSPGGTYGFF	TGTGCCAGCAGCCCCGGTGGGACTTATGGGTTCTTC
.	.	TRBV2	TRBJ2-1	CASSGDRPPKYNEQFF	TGTGCCAGCAGCGGAGACCGCCCACCAAAATACAATGAGCAGTTCTTC
.	TRBD2	TRBV29-1	TRBJ2-7	CSVGVGGAHYEQYF	TGCAGCGTTGGGGTGGGAGGGGCCCACTACGAGCAGTACTTC
.	.	TRBV19	TRBJ2-7	CASSGRARENYEQYF	TGTGCCAGTAGTGGGAGAGCTAGGGAGAACTACGAGCAGTACTTC
.	.	TRBV28	TRBJ1-1	CASSLLGRENTEAFF	TGTGCCAGCAGTTTATTGGGCCGGGAGAACACTGAAGCTTTCTTT
.	.	TRBV28	TRBJ1-1	CASSLIRGGKAFF	TGTGCCAGCAGTCTTATAAGGGGGGGGAAAGCTTTCTTT
.	TRBD2	TRBV9	TRBJ2-7	CASSVAGTSLPYEQYF	TGTGCCAGCAGCGTAGCCGGGACTAGCCTCCCGTACGAGCAGTACTTC
.	TRBD1	TRBV19	TRBJ2-3	CASSIDRGTDTQYF	TGTGCCAGTAGTATAGACAGGGGGACAGATACGCAGTATTTT
.	TRBD1	TRBV5-4	TRBJ2-1	CASSPGQGRDEQFF	TGTGCCAGCAGCCCCGGACAGGGTAGGGATGAGCAGTTCTTC
.	.	TRBV27	TRBJ1-4	CASRTGSNEKLFF	TGTGCCAGCAGAACAGGGAGTAATGAAAAACTGTTTTTT
.	.	TRBV4-2	TRBJ2-1	CASSQDPLNEQFF	TGTGCCAGCAGCCAAGATCCCCTCAATGAGCAGTTCTTC
.	TRBD1	TRBV10-3	TRBJ2-7	CAISKTGLSYEQYF	TGTGCCATCAGCAAGACAGGGTTAAGTTACGAGCAGTACTTC
.	TRBD2	TRBV19	TRBJ2-3	CASSIRLAGVARTDTQYF	TGTGCCAGTAGTATCCGACTAGCGGGAGTAGCACGCACAGATACGCAGTATTTT
.	.	TRBV5-5	TRBJ1-5	CASSLSQGLDLSAQHF	TGTGCCAGCAGCTTGTCGCAGGGGTTGGATCTCTCGGCCCAGCATTTT
.	.	TRBV15	TRBJ2-7	CATSRDYQEASYEQYF	TGTGCCACCAGCAGAGATTATCAAGAGGCCTCCTACGAGCAGTACTTC
.	.	TRBV19	TRBJ1-5	CASSTTFIGGARQPQHF	TGTGCCAGTAGTACCACATTTATCGGAGGGGCTCGGCAGCCCCAGCATTTT
.	.	TRBV11-2	TRBJ2-7	CASSFSQGTLGYEQYF	TGTGCCAGCAGCTTTAGTCAGGGGACATTAGGCTACGAGCAGTACTTC
.	.	TRBV2	TRBJ2-7	CASTGEPHEQYF	TGTGCCAGCACGGGAGAACCCCACGAGCAGTACTTC
.	.	TRBV28	TRBJ2-7	CASSPTAYLEQYF	TGTGCCAGCAGCCCGACTGCCTACTTGGAGCAGTACTTC